The rows below give T cell receptor beta chains drawn from one sample of a study of CD8 T cells in ankylosing spondylitis. One entry per CDR3 protein, called by TCRdb with MiXCR from the 5' RACE reads. Among a few hundred thousand distinct CDR3 sequences listed, around 16% were seen once. Sequenced: blood, either unsorted or a sorted T cell fraction (not recorded which). These receptors were obtained from a male donor with ankylosing spondylitis. CDR3s include the opening cysteine and the closing phenylalanine or tryptophan. The D gene is left open where the match is weak. For some rows the clone size is stated as once, few or many, or as a class when expanded; others skip it.

.,15,TRBJ2-7,TRBV27,.,CASSALKGLPHEQYF,TGTGCCAGCAGCGCTTTGAAGGGCCTCCCCCACGAGCAGTACTTC
.,16,TRBJ2-2,TRBV5-6,TRBD1,CASSWDRLLNTGELFF,TGTGCCAGCAGCTGGGACAGGTTGTTGAACACCGGGGAGCTGTTTTTT
many,12,TRBJ1-6,TRBV12-3/TRBV12-4,.,CASSLANSPLHF,TGTGCCAGCAGTTTGGCCAATTCACCCCTCCACTTT
.,13,TRBJ2-1,TRBV5-1,.,CASSIDTYNEQFF,TGCGCCAGCAGCATAGACACCTACAATGAGCAGTTCTTC
few,15,TRBJ2-5,TRBV27,.,CASSPGIRAQETQYF,TGTGCCAGCAGTCCAGGGATCCGGGCCCAAGAGACCCAGTACTTC
few,17,TRBJ1-2,TRBV2,TRBD1,CASTQVGDRGPYGGYTF,TGTGCCAGCACCCAAGTCGGGGACAGGGGGCCCTACGGAGGCTACACCTTC
.,15,TRBJ2-5,TRBV7-7,.,CASSLTTGRGETQYF,TGTGCTAGCAGCTTAACCACAGGGAGGGGTGAGACCCAGTACTTC
few,13,TRBJ2-7,TRBV7-9,.,CASSSTEAYEQYF,TGTGCCAGCAGCTCCACTGAGGCCTACGAGCAGTACTTC
.,15,TRBJ2-1,TRBV13,TRBD2,CASSLEAGGRNEQFF,TGTGCCAGCAGCTTAGAGGCGGGAGGGCGCAATGAGCAGTTCTTC
many,14,TRBJ2-3,TRBV29-1,TRBD2,CSGGGAPSTDTQYF,TGCAGCGGCGGGGGGGCCCCTTCAACAGATACGCAGTATTTT
.,16,TRBJ2-2,TRBV19,.,CASSTPSGANTGELFF,TGTGCCAGTAGTACCCCGAGCGGCGCAAACACCGGGGAGCTGTTTTTT
many,13,TRBJ2-1,TRBV4-1,.,CASSHGLYNEQFF,TGCGCCAGCAGCCACGGCCTCTACAATGAGCAGTTCTTC
few,13,TRBJ2-3,TRBV12-3/TRBV12-4,.,CASCTTPTDTQYF,TGTGCCAGCTGCACTACACCCACAGATACGCAGTATTTT
.,16,TRBJ1-2,TRBV27,TRBD1,CASSLTGLGRNDGYTF,TGTGCCAGCAGTCTGACAGGGTTAGGTAGGAACGATGGCTACACCTTC
many,11,TRBJ2-1,TRBV29-1,TRBD1,CSPWTGNEQFF,TGCAGCCCATGGACAGGGAATGAGCAGTTCTTC
.,15,TRBJ1-1,TRBV7-9,TRBD1,CASSNRDSMNTEAFF,TGTGCCAGCAGCAACCGGGACAGCATGAACACTGAAGCTTTCTTT
many,14,TRBJ2-1,TRBV12-3/TRBV12-4,TRBD2,CASIPGLAAPGLFF,TGTGCCAGCATCCCGGGACTAGCGGCCCCCGGATTGTTCTTC
.,15,TRBJ1-1,TRBV12-3/TRBV12-4,.,CASSSSLGMNTEAFF,TGTGCCAGCAGTTCAAGTCTGGGGATGAACACTGAAGCTTTCTTT
few,14,TRBJ2-7,TRBV5-1,.,CASSLNRDNYEQYF,TGCGCCAGCAGCTTAAACAGGGACAACTACGAGCAGTACTTC
.,13,TRBJ1-2,TRBV10-3,TRBD1,CAIQGQGDYGYTF,TGTGCCATCCAAGGACAGGGCGACTATGGCTACACCTTC
few,13,TRBJ2-5,TRBV20-1,.,CSAPKTNTKTQYF,TGCAGTGCTCCGAAGACTAATACGAAGACCCAGTACTTC
few,14,TRBJ1-1,TRBV3-1,.,CASSPPDGATEAFF,TGTGCCAGCAGCCCCCCCGACGGAGCAACAGAAGCTTTCTTT
.,14,TRBJ1-2,TRBV2,.,CASSETDSYYGYTF,TGTGCCAGCAGTGAAACGGACAGCTACTATGGCTACACCTTC
.,17,TRBJ2-7,TRBV29-1,TRBD2,CSVEFRGSGTSSYEQYF,TGCAGCGTTGAATTTAGGGGTAGCGGGACCTCCTCCTACGAGCAGTACTTC
.,16,TRBJ2-2,TRBV11-3,TRBD2,CASTSPGLINTGELFF,TGTGCCAGCACCTCCCCGGGACTAATAAACACCGGGGAGCTGTTTTTT
.,14,TRBJ2-2,TRBV27,.,CASSPGPSTGELFF,TGTGCCAGCAGTCCCGGCCCCAGCACCGGGGAGCTGTTTTTT
few,15,TRBJ2-3,TRBV7-8,.,CASSLVEGPTDTQYF,TGTGCCAGCAGCTTAGTCGAAGGGCCGACAGATACGCAGTATTTT
few,13,TRBJ1-5,TRBV10-2,.,CASSETSNQPQHF,TGCGCCAGCAGTGAGACTAGCAATCAGCCCCAGCATTTT
few,15,TRBJ2-5,TRBV28,.,CASTRGAVVQETQYF,TGTGCCAGCACCCGAGGGGCAGTTGTCCAAGAGACCCAGTACTTC
few,15,TRBJ2-7,TRBV10-3,TRBD1,CAISERTGYTYEQYF,TGTGCCATCAGTGAGCGGACAGGGTATACCTACGAGCAGTACTTC
.,13,TRBJ2-1,TRBV6-2/TRBV6-3,.,CAAGGAPYNEQFF,TGTGCCGCAGGGGGGGCTCCTTACAATGAGCAGTTCTTC
many,16,TRBJ2-1,TRBV29-1,TRBD2,CSVLGWSGRVRDEQFF,TGCAGCGTCCTTGGTTGGAGCGGGAGAGTAAGGGATGAGCAGTTCTTC
few,16,TRBJ2-1,TRBV6-4,TRBD1,CASSDLPGQEGNEQFF,TGTGCCAGCAGTGACTTACCGGGACAGGAGGGCAATGAGCAGTTCTTC
.,14,TRBJ2-1,TRBV30,TRBD2,CAWRYWGEGNEQFF,TGTGCCTGGAGGTACTGGGGGGAGGGAAATGAGCAGTTCTTC
many,14,TRBJ2-7,TRBV5-1,.,CASSLEVSSYEQYF,TGCGCCAGCAGCTTGGAGGTTAGCTCCTACGAGCAGTACTTC
few,14,TRBJ1-2,TRBV12-3/TRBV12-4,TRBD1,CASSGQGTLGGYTF,TGTGCCAGCAGTGGACAGGGGACCTTAGGGGGCTACACCTTC
few,14,TRBJ2-7,TRBV29-1,TRBD2,CSVEGSGTLYEQYF,TGCAGCGTTGAGGGTAGCGGGACTCTTTACGAGCAGTACTTC
few,16,TRBJ2-3,TRBV5-1,TRBD2,CASSLEAGGQTDTQYF,TGCGCCAGCAGCTTGGAGGCGGGGGGGCAAACAGATACGCAGTATTTT
few,16,TRBJ2-1,TRBV12-5,TRBD2,CASGLAPLGGYNEQFF,TGTGCTAGTGGTTTGGCCCCTCTGGGAGGGTACAATGAGCAGTTCTTC
few,16,TRBJ2-2,TRBV27,.,CASSLSVSGNTGELFF,TGTGCCAGCAGTTTATCCGTGTCGGGAAACACCGGGGAGCTGTTTTTT
.,14,TRBJ2-5,TRBV28,.,CASSPSSGVETQYF,TGTGCCAGCAGTCCTTCGTCCGGGGTAGAGACCCAGTACTTC